These 15 T cell receptor beta chains were sequenced from one sample in a study of breast tumors, draining lymph nodes, adjacent tissues. TCRdb recomputed calls from the multiplex PCR reads with MiXCR, one row per CDR3 protein. The sample holds around 130,000 distinct CDR3 sequences; 32% are singletons and the top ten take around 2.3%. The lymph nodes were axillary draining lymph nodes from breast cancer patients. Sequenced: axillary lymph node tissue. Receptors were obtained from a female donor with breast cancer. Some clones in this sample may be carry-over from other donors' samples.

The CDR3 protein is CASRPPLDNTGGAFF. The DNA for the CDR3 is TGCGCCAGCAGGCCCCCATTAGACAACACTGGGGGAGCTTTCTTT. This rearrangement joins TRBV5-1 to TRBJ1-1; TRBD1 is a possible D gene (5 bases). V dropped 5 bases and J dropped 10 bases, with 24 bases sitting between them. The germline CDR1 and CDR2 sequences are SGHRS and YFSETQ. The CDR3 covers 15 residues.

This clonotype was recorded many times. The chain joins TRBV14 to TRBJ2-1; D is perhaps TRBD2 (5 bases). Germline assignment: CDR1 SGHDN and CDR2 FVKESK. V was cut by 2 bases and J by 2 bases, with 13 bases left in between. CDR3 length: 16 amino acids. Here the CDR3 reads CASSQFRRGTYNEQFF. DNA of the CDR3: TGTGCCAGCAGCCAATTCCGGCGAGGGACCTACAATGAGCAGTTCTTC.

This clonotype was counted ten times or more. J is TRBJ1-4 and V is TRBV6-6; 12 positions match TRBD1. The V and J ends lost 6 bases and 0 bases, in that order; junction bases with no gene match: 5. Looked up from germline, CDR1 is MNHNY and CDR2 is SVGAGI (reference sequence). The CDR3 totals 17 residues. The DNA for the CDR3 is TGTGCCAGCAGCCGGGGACAGGGGGCTTCAACTAATGAAAAACTGTTTTTT. It codes for CASSRGQGASTNEKLFF.

This clonotype was seen more than once but under ten times. This sequence joins TRBV11-2 and TRBJ1-4; 11 bases are shared with TRBD1. The CDR3 totals 17 residues. CDR1 is SGHAT and CDR2 is FQNNGV in the germline V gene. V shed 6 bases and J 3 bases; nucleotides not matched to a gene: 9. CDR3 DNA sequence: TGTGCCAGCAGACCGGGACAGGGGGGGGGGGCTAATGAAAAACTGTTTTTT. Translation gives CASRPGQGGGANEKLFF.

This clonotype was detected many times. The chain recombines TRBV7-3 with TRBJ2-1; possible D gene TRBD2, 5 bases. Germline CDR1 is SGHTA and CDR2 is FQGTGA. The germline V and J ends were trimmed by 4 bases and 0 bases, with 10 bases remaining between them. The CDR3 consists of 15 residues. In DNA form, the CDR3 reads TGTGCCAGCAGCTCCGGACTGAGCTCCTACAATGAGCAGTTCTTC. Its protein product is CASSSGLSSYNEQFF.

This clonotype was detected a few times. In DNA, the CDR3 is TGCAGTGCTAGAGCCCTGGGGGAAGCTTTCTTT. It yields the protein CSARALGEAFF. The chain joins TRBV20-1 to TRBJ1-1; D remains unclear. V was cut by 1 base and J by 8 bases, with 8 bases left in between. This CDR3 is built from 11 residues. CDR1 and CDR2 (germline): DFQATT, SNEGSKA (reference sequence).

This clonotype came up many times. At one end the junction does not follow the germline gene, possibly because of a read error. The chain uses TRBV20-1 and TRBJ2-5; D call uncertain. Germline V gene lookup returns CDR1 DFQATT and CDR2 SNEGSKA (reference sequence). The CDR3 is 11 amino acids. CDR3 sequence reads: CSARSQETQSF. CDR3 in DNA: TGCAGTGCTAGGAGTCAAGAGACCCAGTCCTTC.

Turning to this clonotype: A read error is possible here, since a much larger clone lies one base away. The chain has TRBV30 and TRBJ1-6, with a tentative D call TRBD1 (5 bases). Trimming shortened V by 2 bases and J by 4 bases, and 9 bases separated the two germline ends. The CDR3 is made up of 14 amino acids. The V gene's germline CDR1 is GTSNPN and CDR2 SVGIG (reference sequence). The CDR3: CAWSKTDYNSPLHF. CDR3 nucleotides: TGTGCCTGGAGTAAGACAGATTATAATTCACCCCTCCACTTT.

To note about this clonotype: A single base separates this from a much larger clone, so it may be a read error. V and J are TRBV28 and TRBJ1-2; TRBD1 aligns across 7 bases. V shed 7 bases, J shed 3 bases, and the junction held 11 bases outside the gene matches. The CDR3 totals 15 residues. Germline V gene lookup returns CDR1 MDHEN and CDR2 SYDVKM. The DNA for the CDR3 is TGTGCCAGCACCCCACTTGTGGGACAGTACTATGGCTACACCTTC. This encodes CASTPLVGQYYGYTF.

In regard to this clonotype: A much larger clone differs from this one at a single base, so this may be a read error. This chain connects TRBV6-6 to TRBJ2-1; D unresolved. The CDR3 is 15 residues long. In germline, CDR1 is MNHNY, CDR2 SVGAGI (reference sequence). Trimming pared 5 bases from V and 0 bases from J, leaving 11 bases between. CDR3 bases: TGTGCCAGCAGTCATCAGGACCTCTCCTACAATGAGCAGTTCTTC. Protein sequence: CASSHQDLSYNEQFF.

This clonotype was seen at least ten times. The CDR3 DNA reads TGTGCCAGCAGCGGGCGCGTGATGGCAGATACGCAGTATTTT. It codes for CASSGRVMADTQYF. The V call is TRBV5-4, the J call TRBJ2-3, with no clear D. The germline V and J ends were trimmed by 4 bases and 4 bases, with 13 bases remaining between them. CDR1 is SGHNT, CDR2 YYREEE, per germline (reference sequence). The CDR3 totals 14 residues.

In its sample, this clonotype was seen a few times. This sequence joins TRBV14 and TRBJ2-1; 7 bases match TRBD1. V shed 4 bases and J 9 bases; nucleotides not matched to a gene: 3. The germline gives CDR1 SGHDN, CDR2 FVKESK. The CDR3 consists of 12 residues. CDR3 loop: CASSRQGVEQFF. In nucleotides, the CDR3 is TGTGCCAGCAGCCGACAGGGAGTTGAGCAGTTCTTC. Using reference TRBV14 and TRBJ2-1 for the parts outside the CDR3, the full variable domain is EAGVTQFPSHSVIEKGQTVTLRCDPISGHDNLYWYRRVMGKEIKFLLHFVKESKQDESGMPNNRFLAERTGGTYSTLKVQPAELEDSGVYFCASSRQGVEQFFGPGTRLTVL.

This clonotype has a count of ten or more. The chain links TRBV6-2 or TRBV6-3 to TRBJ2-2; D unclear. Trimming pared 4 bases from V and 5 bases from J, leaving 14 bases between. CDR3 length: 15 residues. The V gene's germline CDR1 is MNHEY and CDR2 SVGEGT. CDR3 amino acids: CASSSLTLPTGELFF. In DNA form, the CDR3 reads TGTGCCAGCAGTTCTTTAACCCTCCCGACCGGGGAGCTGTTTTTT.

The chain couples TRBV11-1 to TRBJ2-1, with 7 bases aligning to TRBD1. The CDR3 has 14 residues. The V gene's germline CDR1 is SGHAT and CDR2 FQDESV (reference sequence). J was trimmed by 9 bases and V by 8 bases; bases with no gene match: 13. CDR3 DNA: TGTGCCAGCGGCCTAGAACAGGGGTCCGGTGAGCAGTTCTTC. It is translated as CASGLEQGSGEQFF.

There are many counts of this clonotype. The chain is built from TRBV27 and TRBJ2-5; tentatively, D is TRBD1 (5 bases). The CDR3 contains 15 residues. CDR1 is MNHEY and CDR2 is SMNVEV in the germline V gene (reference sequence). Between the trimmed V and J ends, which lost 0 bases and 1 base, there was a span of 9 bases. The CDR3 bases are TGTGCCAGCAGTTTATCGATGGGGCGCCAAGAGACCCAGTACTTC. Translated: CASSLSMGRQETQYF.